This T cell receptor (beta chain) was captured by sequencing in a study of OX40 agonist ivuxolimab in advanced cancers. The protocol was immunoSEQ multiplex PCR, while the TCRdb copy is restricted to in-frame clones and leaves out a portion. This table holds approximately 28,000 clones, around nine tenths found once. V lost 0 bases to trimming and J lost 5 bases, with 16 bases between them. The CDR3 length is 16 residues. Germline assignment: CDR1 LGHNA and CDR2 YSLEER. This clonotype was obtained from an adult with an advanced solid tumor such as melanoma, head and neck, liver or kidney cancer. The material was CD4+ or CD8+ T cells sorted from blood, obtained in a trial of the OX40 agonist ivuxolimab. The V call is TRBV4-3, the J call TRBJ1-2; D unclear. CDR3 sequence (DNA): TGCGCCAGCAGCCAAGATTTTGGTAGCAAAGCATATGGCTACACCTTC. This encodes CASSQDFGSKAYGYTF.